This is a list of T cell receptor beta chains from one sample in a study of T cell responses to AZD1222 COVID-19 vaccine. Data came from immunoSEQ multiplex PCR; TCRdb stores just in-frame clones and leaves some out. The table lists about 220,000 clones, around 93% of them singletons, with 1% in the top ten. The material was peripheral blood, obtained on day 0 of MenACWY control vaccination. Receptors originate from an adult in good health. CDR3s leave out the opening cysteine and the closing phenylalanine or tryptophan. The order of the fields is J gene, V gene, CDR3 protein.

TRBJ1-2 | TRBV6-2/TRBV6-3 | ASSGGRFYGYT
TRBJ2-1 | TRBV27 | ASSPRTVHTHNEQF
TRBJ1-6 | TRBV10-2 | ATNKDRVSPLH
TRBJ1-6 | TRBV11-2 | ASSLDSVGPLH
TRBJ1-4 | TRBV2 | ASSVQLGSGEKLF
TRBJ2-3 | TRBV30 | AWSLKSTDTQY
TRBJ2-3 | TRBV3-1/TRBV3-2 | ASSPRGGHGTDTQY
TRBJ1-1 | TRBV12-2 | ASRLAMGANTEAF
TRBJ2-1 | TRBV12-3/TRBV12-4 | ASSWEEYNEQF
TRBJ1-3 | TRBV6-2/TRBV6-3 | ASSYSEGSGNTIY
TRBJ2-4 | TRBV7-9 | ASSLEKGAIQY
TRBJ1-1 | TRBV6-1 | ASSVQGLRVNTEAF
TRBJ1-2 | TRBV28 | ASSPNGGGYT
TRBJ2-5 | TRBV2 | ASKWGQGPGGSQETQY
TRBJ2-7 | TRBV19 | ASSGTDSYEQY
TRBJ2-2 | TRBV11-3 | ASSPGQNTGELF
TRBJ1-5 | TRBV6-1 | ASSEVVFVGTGDQPQH
TRBJ1-2 | TRBV28 | ASSFGRVPPGYT
TRBJ1-1 | TRBV5-1 | ASGRGVSEAF
TRBJ1-1 | TRBV19 | ASTKQALNTEAF
TRBJ2-7 | TRBV6-2/TRBV6-3 | ASSYSHGEGNKQY
TRBJ2-5 | TRBV9 | ASSSHSGDQETQY
TRBJ1-1 | TRBV18 | ASSPQGAATEAF
TRBJ1-4 | TRBV5-1 | ASSLAGGNEKLF
TRBJ2-7 | TRBV5-4 | ASSEGGGHYSYEQY
TRBJ1-4 | TRBV7-9 | ASSSGRGSVANEKLF
TRBJ1-1 | TRBV27 | ASSEGWGRETEAF
TRBJ2-2 | TRBV5-1 | ASSFGQVGVFTGELF
TRBJ1-1 | TRBV29-1 | SEGAQGRTEAF
TRBJ1-4 | TRBV16 | ASSQGTSEKLF
TRBJ1-4 | TRBV30 | AWSVGYGSAEKLF
TRBJ1-2 | TRBV15 | ATSREVGGYT
TRBJ1-6 | TRBV25-1 | ASSESGRASYNSPLH
TRBJ1-2 | TRBV6-6 | ASSYEGVYGYT
TRBJ2-7 | TRBV4-3 | ASSQDKDSYEQY
TRBJ2-1 | TRBV5-5 | ASSFEDRVYNEQF
TRBJ2-7 | TRBV10-1 | ATGQGSSEQY
TRBJ2-7 | TRBV5-4 | ASSSSGPRGYEQY
TRBJ1-2 | TRBV6-5 | ASSNRVGYGYT
TRBJ1-1 | TRBV19 | ASSIAAGGRTEAF
TRBJ1-2 | TRBV14 | ASSQNRGRDGGYT
TRBJ1-2 | TRBV6-1 | ASSEGQAGYGYT